This T cell receptor beta chain was captured in a study of shared clonotypes between healthy human individuals. General study findings and limits: Clonotypes not shared had lower generation probabilities than those common to all four donors. Shared across a few donors were roughly 5% of the naive CD4 clonotypes. Deeper or shallower sequencing was expected to change how clonotypes are shared among donors.

V was pared by 7 bases and J by 5 bases, with 20 bases between. Germline-derived CDR1 and CDR2 are MDHEN and SYDVKM. CDR3 length: 15 residues. With respect to this clone: The antigen is undetermined.

Deep level was the assay's run setting. Profiled with immunoSEQ multiplex PCR; TCRdb holds only in-frame clones, not every one. The data contain approximately 2.5 million clones, 80% to 95% of them singletons. The sequencing input was naive CD4+ T cells from PBMCs. The subset here: CD45RA+ positively selected. J is TRBJ1-2 and V is TRBV28; D remains ambiguous. This receptor was taken from a man between 18 and 35 years old in good health. Some clones in this sample may be carry-over from other donors' samples. The CDR3 sequence: CASTLGEVVRYGYTF. DNA of the CDR3: TGTGCCAGCACCTTAGGAGAGGTCGTACGGTATGGCTACACCTTC.